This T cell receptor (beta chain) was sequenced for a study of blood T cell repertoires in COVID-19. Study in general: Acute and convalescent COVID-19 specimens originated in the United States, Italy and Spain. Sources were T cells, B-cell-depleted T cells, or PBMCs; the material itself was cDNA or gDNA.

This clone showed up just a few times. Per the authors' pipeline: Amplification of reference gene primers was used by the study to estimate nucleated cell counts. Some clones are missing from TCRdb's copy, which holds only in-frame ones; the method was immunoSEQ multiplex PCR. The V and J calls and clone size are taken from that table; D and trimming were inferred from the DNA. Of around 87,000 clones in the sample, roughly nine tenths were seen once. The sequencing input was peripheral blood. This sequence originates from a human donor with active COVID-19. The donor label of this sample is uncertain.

In DNA form, the CDR3 reads TGTGCCAGCAGCTCCCGGGACAGGGAAGCTTTCTTT. Residues: CASSSRDREAFF. This sequence joins TRBV3-1 (or the pseudogene TRBV3-2) and TRBJ1-1; 8 positions agree with TRBD1. This CDR3 region has 12 residues. Looked up from germline, CDR1 is LGHDT and CDR2 is YNNKEL (reference sequence). Trimming removed 5 bases from V and 8 bases from J; junction bases left unmatched: 4.